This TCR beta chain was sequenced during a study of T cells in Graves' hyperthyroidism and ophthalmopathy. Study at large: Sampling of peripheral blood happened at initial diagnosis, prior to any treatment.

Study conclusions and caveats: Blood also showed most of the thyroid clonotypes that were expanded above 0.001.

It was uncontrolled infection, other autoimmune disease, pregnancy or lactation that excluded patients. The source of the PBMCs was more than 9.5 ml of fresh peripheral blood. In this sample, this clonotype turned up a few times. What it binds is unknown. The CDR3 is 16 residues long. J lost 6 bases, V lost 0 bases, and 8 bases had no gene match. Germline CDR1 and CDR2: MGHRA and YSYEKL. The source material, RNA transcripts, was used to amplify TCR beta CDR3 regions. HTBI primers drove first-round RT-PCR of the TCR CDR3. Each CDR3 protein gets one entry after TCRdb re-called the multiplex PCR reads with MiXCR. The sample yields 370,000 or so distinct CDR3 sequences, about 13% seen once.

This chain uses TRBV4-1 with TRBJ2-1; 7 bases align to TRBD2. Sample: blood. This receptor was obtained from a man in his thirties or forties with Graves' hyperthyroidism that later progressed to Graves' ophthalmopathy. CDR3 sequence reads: CASSQEAQRGGNEQFF. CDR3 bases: TGCGCCAGCAGCCAAGAAGCCCAGCGGGGAGGCAATGAGCAGTTCTTC.